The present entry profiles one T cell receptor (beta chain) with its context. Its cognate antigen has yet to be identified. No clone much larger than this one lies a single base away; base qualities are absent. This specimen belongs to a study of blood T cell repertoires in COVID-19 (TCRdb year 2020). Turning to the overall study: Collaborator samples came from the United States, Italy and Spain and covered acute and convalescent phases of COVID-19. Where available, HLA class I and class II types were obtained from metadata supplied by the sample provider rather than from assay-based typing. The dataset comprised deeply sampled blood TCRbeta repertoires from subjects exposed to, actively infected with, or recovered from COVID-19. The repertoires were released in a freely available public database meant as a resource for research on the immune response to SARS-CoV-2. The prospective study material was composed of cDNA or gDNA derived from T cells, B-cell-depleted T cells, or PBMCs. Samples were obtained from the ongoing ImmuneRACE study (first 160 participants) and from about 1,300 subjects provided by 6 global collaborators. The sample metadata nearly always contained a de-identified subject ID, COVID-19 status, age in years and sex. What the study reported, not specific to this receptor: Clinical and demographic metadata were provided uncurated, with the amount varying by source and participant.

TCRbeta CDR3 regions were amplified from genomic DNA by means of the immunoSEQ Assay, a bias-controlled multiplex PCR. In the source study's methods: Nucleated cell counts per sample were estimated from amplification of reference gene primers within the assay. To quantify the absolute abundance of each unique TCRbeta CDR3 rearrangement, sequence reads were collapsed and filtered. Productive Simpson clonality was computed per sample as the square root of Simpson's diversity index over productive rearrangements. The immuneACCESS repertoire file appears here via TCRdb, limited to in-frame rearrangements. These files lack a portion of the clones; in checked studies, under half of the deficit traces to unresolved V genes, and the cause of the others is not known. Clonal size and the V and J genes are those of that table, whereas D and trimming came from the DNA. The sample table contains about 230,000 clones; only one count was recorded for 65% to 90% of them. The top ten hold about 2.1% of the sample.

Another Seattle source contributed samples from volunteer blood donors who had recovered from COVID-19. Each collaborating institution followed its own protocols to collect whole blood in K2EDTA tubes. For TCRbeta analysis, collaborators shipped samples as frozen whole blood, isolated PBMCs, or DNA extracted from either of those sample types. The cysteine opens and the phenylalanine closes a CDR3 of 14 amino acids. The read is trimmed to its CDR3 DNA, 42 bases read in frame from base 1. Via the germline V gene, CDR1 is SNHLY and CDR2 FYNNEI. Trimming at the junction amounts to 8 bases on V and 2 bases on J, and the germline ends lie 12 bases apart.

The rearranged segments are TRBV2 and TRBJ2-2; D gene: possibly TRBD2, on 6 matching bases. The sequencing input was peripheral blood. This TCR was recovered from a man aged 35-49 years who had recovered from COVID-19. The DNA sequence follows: TGTGCCAGCCTAACGGACTACAACACCGGGGAGCTGTTTTTT. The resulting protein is CASLTDYNTGELFF.